This TCR beta chain is drawn from a study of T cells in Graves' hyperthyroidism and ophthalmopathy. Study outcomes and limitations: Among clonotypes expanded in thyroid above 0.001, most were also found in blood. Ophthalmopathy onset followed model prediction by a median about six months.

The CDR3 runs to 14 residues. Trimming cost V 0 bases and J 5 bases, with 9 bases left between them. The germline gives CDR1 SGHRS, CDR2 YFSETQ. Only a few counts were recorded for this clonotype. As yet, its antigen is unknown. TCR beta CDR3 sequences were amplified from RNA transcripts. The TCR CDR3 first-round RT-PCR relied on the HTBI primer set. TCRdb reanalysed the multiplex PCR reads using MiXCR and keeps one entry per CDR3 protein. The sample has fewer than 750,000 distinct CDR3 sequences, more than 14% seen once. Fresh peripheral blood, under 11 ml, yielded the PBMCs. The sequence was obtained from a woman in her forties or fifties with Graves' ophthalmopathy. This chain joins TRBV5-1 and TRBJ2-4, with TRBD1 as a possible D gene (5 bases). Sequenced sample: blood. CDR3 region: CASSLGGRENIQYF. DNA for the CDR3: TGCGCCAGCAGCTTGGGGGGCAGGGAAAACATTCAGTACTTC.